The source of this TCR beta chain is a study of T cell changes during pregnancy in multiple sclerosis. Clones were read by immunoSEQ multiplex PCR, and TCRdb kept only the in-frame ones, dropping some. The sample contains 56,000 or so clones, about 89% of which appear only once. V was clipped by 0 bases and J by 5 bases, with 11 bases between them. Germline V gene lookup returns CDR1 SGHNT and CDR2 YYREEE (reference sequence). There are 14 residues in the CDR3. The chain has TRBV5-4 and TRBJ2-5, with no clear D. The sequence was collected from a female donor with multiple sclerosis, enrolled in a pregnancy study. The source material was peripheral blood, sampled after pregnancy. The CDR3 protein is CASSLEPRAETQYF. The CDR3 region has the DNA TGTGCCAGCAGCTTGGAGCCCCGTGCGGAGACCCAGTACTTC.